The 28 T cell receptor beta chains given below trace back to one sample, sequenced in a study of T cells in Graves' hyperthyroidism and ophthalmopathy. RNA transcripts were the template for amplifying TCR beta CDR3 regions. The HTBI set primed first-round TCR CDR3 RT-PCR. TCRdb redid the calling of the multiplex PCR reads with MiXCR, one entry per CDR3 protein. Among 550,000 to 850,000 distinct CDR3 sequences listed, about 19% were seen once. The material sequenced was blood. The receptor set was obtained from a woman aged 45-60 years with Graves' hyperthyroidism that later progressed to Graves' ophthalmopathy.

This clonotype was detected only a few times. The chain is built from TRBV25-1 and TRBJ1-2; 9 bases fit TRBD1. CDR3 length: 18 residues. Germline V gives CDR1 MGHDK, CDR2 SYGVNS. V was clipped by 2 bases and J by 4 bases; unmatched bases: 14. CDR3 sequence reads: CASSEGMDRGASSYGYTF. The CDR3 nucleotides are TGTGCCAGCAGTGAAGGTATGGACAGGGGCGCCTCCAGCTATGGCTACACCTTC.

The gene calls are TRBV20-1 and TRBJ2-1; D perhaps matches TRBD1 (6 bases). Germline V gene lookup returns CDR1 DFQATT and CDR2 SNEGSKA (reference sequence). Trimming shortened V by 3 bases and J by 3 bases, and 18 bases separated the two germline ends. The CDR3 is 16 residues long. This CDR3 reads CSARPAGRGDYNEQFF. DNA of the CDR3: TGCAGTGCTAGGCCCGCCGGCAGGGGAGACTACAATGAGCAGTTCTTC.

This chain connects TRBV29-1 to TRBJ1-2; D is unclear. V lost 3 bases to trimming and J lost 12 bases, with 11 bases between them. The germline CDR1 and CDR2 sequences are SQVTM and ANQGSEA. The CDR3 has 10 amino acids. CDR3 nucleotide sequence: TGCAGCGTTGATCTGGGGTGGGACACCTTC. It codes for CSVDLGWDTF. The variable domain in full, completed from reference TRBV29-1 and TRBJ1-2, reads SAVISQKPSRDICQRGTSLTIQCQVDSQVTMMFWYRQQPGQSLTLIATANQGSEATYESGFVIDKFPISRPNLTFSTLTVSNMSPEDSSIYLCSVDLGWDTFGSGTRLTVV.

This clonotype was seen at least ten times. The chain employs TRBV7-8 and TRBJ2-7, with a possible D match to TRBD1 (5 bases). The length of the CDR3 is 15 residues. CDR1 is SGHVS and CDR2 is FQNEAQ in the germline V gene. Trimming removed 0 bases at V and 2 bases at J, with 11 bases between. The CDR3 DNA follows: TGTGCCAGCAGCTTAGCACCAGGGTCTGCCTACGAGCAGTACTTC. The encoded protein is CASSLAPGSAYEQYF.

The CDR3 loop reads CASSARDSQFF. CDR3 nucleotides: TGTGCCAGCAGTGCCCGGGACAGTCAGTTCTTC. The chain combines TRBV6-1 with TRBJ2-1; 7 bases are shared with TRBD1. CDR1 and CDR2 from the germline V gene are MNHNS and SASEGT. Losses at the gene ends were 4 bases for V and 13 bases for J; bases not matched to a gene: 4. The CDR3 loop spans 11 amino acids.

This clonotype occurred a few times. This sequence joins TRBV9 and TRBJ1-2; D gene uncertain. Germline CDR1 SGDLS, CDR2 YYNGEE. The CDR3 loop spans 17 amino acids. Trimming shortened V by 0 bases and J by 1 base, and 16 bases separated the two germline ends. CDR3 sequence (DNA): TGTGCCAGCAGCGTAGGACCCTCGATCCGGTTTAACTATGGCTACACCTTC. This codes for CASSVGPSIRFNYGYTF.

DNA for the CDR3: TGCGCCAGCAGTGAGACGGGACAGGGAACAGATACGCAGTATTTT. Its protein is CASSETGQGTDTQYF. The genes are TRBV10-2 and TRBJ2-3, with 9 bases aligning to TRBD1. The CDR3 has 15 residues. The V gene's germline CDR1 is WSHSY and CDR2 SAAADI. The ends lost 2 bases at V and 3 bases at J; junction bases unmatched: 3.

This clonotype has just a few counts. The chain carries TRBV5-1 and TRBJ1-3; unclear D gene. Germline lookup yields CDR1 SGHRS and CDR2 YFSETQ. The CDR3 covers 15 residues. V lost 2 bases and J lost 0, with 9 bases in between. CDR3 amino acids: CASSLDGVSGNTIYF. CDR3 nucleotides: TGCGCCAGCAGCTTAGACGGAGTCTCTGGAAACACCATATATTTT. Using reference TRBV5-1 and TRBJ1-3 for the parts outside the CDR3, the full variable domain is KAGVTQTPRYLIKTRGQQVTLSCSPISGHRSVSWYQQTPGQGLQFLFEYFSETQRNKGNFPGRFSGRQFSNSRSEMNVSTLELGDSALYLCASSLDGVSGNTIYFGEGSWLTVV.

In its sample, this clonotype was seen a few times. The V and J genes are TRBV6-6 and TRBJ1-2; D might be TRBD1 (6 bases). The V gene's germline CDR1 is MNHNY and CDR2 SVGAGI (reference sequence). The length of the CDR3 is 14 residues. The V gene lost 0 bases and the J gene lost 6 bases, with 11 bases spanning the gap. In DNA, the CDR3 is TGTGCCAGCAGTTACTCGGCGGGGGCTCATGGCTACACCTTC. It is translated as CASSYSAGAHGYTF.

V usage is TRBV15 and J usage is TRBJ2-5; D possibly corresponds to TRBD1 (6 bases). Germline V CDR1 and CDR2: LNHNV, YYDKDF (reference sequence). V shed 0 bases and J shed 8 bases, with 13 bases lying between them. The CDR3 is 14 residues long. CDR3 nucleotides: TGTGCCACCAGCAGAGAAGGCAACAGGGTAACCCAGTACTTC. Its protein is CATSREGNRVTQYF.

The chain links TRBV5-1 to TRBJ2-7; perhaps TRBD2 as D (5 bases). Germline V gene data show CDR1 as SGHRS and CDR2 as YFSETQ. V was clipped by 4 bases and J by 5 bases, with 13 bases between them. There are 13 residues in the CDR3. The CDR3 region is CASSPGFGDEQYF. In DNA, the CDR3 is TGCGCCAGCAGCCCGGGATTCGGGGACGAGCAGTACTTC.

This clonotype turned up a few times. The rearrangement uses TRBV28 and TRBJ1-6; D is uncertain. Trimming left V 6 bases short and J 4 bases short, with 13 bases between. Germline V gene sequence: CDR1 MDHEN, CDR2 SYDVKM. This CDR3 region has 15 residues. The CDR3 coding sequence is TGTGCCAGCAGCCCGGGGAGGGCTTATAATTCACCCCTCCACTTT. This codes for CASSPGRAYNSPLHF.

This clonotype was seen repeatedly, ten times or more. The J gene is TRBJ1-1, the V gene TRBV20-1, with 9 bases lining up with TRBD1. The CDR3 contains 17 residues. Germline trimming cut 3 bases from V and 5 bases from J; bases unmatched to any gene: 16. Germline CDR1 DFQATT, CDR2 SNEGSKA (reference sequence). The CDR3 protein is CSARGWTGAGILTEAFF. For the CDR3, the DNA is TGCAGTGCTAGGGGCTGGACAGGGGCGGGTATTCTGACTGAAGCTTTCTTT.

This clonotype was seen more than once but under ten times. The chain carries TRBV6-1 and TRBJ2-3; 7 bases map to TRBD2. The CDR3 runs to 19 residues. Unmatched junction bases numbered 25, after V lost 10 bases and J lost 3 bases. Germline-derived CDR1 and CDR2 are MNHNS and SASEGT. In DNA, the CDR3 is TGTGCCACCAGCATAGGCGGGGGTTTTTTGGCGGGGGAAACAGATACGCAGTATTTT. This translates into CATSIGGGFLAGETDTQYF.

This clonotype was picked up many times. V usage is TRBV7-2 and J usage is TRBJ1-1; D is unresolved. Trimming removed 5 bases from V and 1 base from J, with 11 bases in between. The CDR3 sequence is 14 residues long. Germline loops: CDR1 SGHTA, CDR2 FQGNSA. CDR3 amino acids: CASSASNRNTEAFF. Written as DNA, the CDR3 is TGTGCCAGCAGCGCATCTAACCGGAACACTGAAGCTTTCTTT.

The CDR3 DNA follows: TGCAGCGTTGTAGACCCCACTAGCACAGATACGCAGTATTTT. Its translation: CSVVDPTSTDTQYF. The J gene is TRBJ2-3, the V gene TRBV29-1; unclear D gene. Trimming stripped 4 bases from V and 0 bases from J, with 11 bases between. The CDR3 covers 14 residues. The germline V gene encodes CDR1 SQVTM and CDR2 ANQGSEA.

This clonotype was found a few times. This chain links TRBV19 with TRBJ1-2; D is ambiguous. CDR1 is LNHDA and CDR2 is SQIVND in the germline V gene (reference sequence). V was shortened by 7 bases and J by 3 bases, with 12 bases between the two germline ends. The CDR3 runs 13 residues. The CDR3 DNA reads TGTGCCAGTACCATAGCGGCAGACTATGGCTACACCTTC. This gives the protein CASTIAADYGYTF.

Many counts were recorded for this clonotype. This chain uses TRBV11-2 with TRBJ2-1; 8 positions match TRBD1. V was pared by 3 bases and J by 4 bases, with 8 bases of the junction left unmatched. The V gene's germline CDR1 is SGHAT and CDR2 FQNNGV. The CDR3 consists of 16 residues. The CDR3 region has the DNA TGTGCCAGCAGCTTGTCCGGGACAGGAGGATACAATGAGCAGTTCTTC. Encoded protein: CASSLSGTGGYNEQFF.

This clonotype was counted between two and nine times. This sequence joins TRBV3-1 and TRBJ2-2, with D possibly being TRBD2 (5 bases). Germline assignment: CDR1 LGHDT and CDR2 YNNKEL (reference sequence). The CDR3 extends over 16 amino acids. The ends were cut back, 0 bases at V and 4 bases at J, with 12 bases in the middle. The CDR3 DNA follows: TGTGCCAGCAGCCAAGAGTATCTGGGGAGCACCGGGGAGCTGTTTTTT. Protein: CASSQEYLGSTGELFF.

This clonotype was recorded at least ten times. The rearrangement uses TRBV11-2 and TRBJ1-1; D is uncertain. The CDR3 sequence is 13 residues long. CDR1 and CDR2 (germline): SGHAT, FQNNGV. V was clipped by 1 base and J by 6 bases, with 9 bases between them. CDR3: CASSLATGAEAFF. In DNA, the CDR3 is TGTGCCAGCAGCTTAGCTACGGGCGCTGAAGCTTTCTTT.

The chain combines TRBV6-1 with TRBJ2-7; D remains unclear. The ends were cut back, 5 bases at V and 0 bases at J, with 14 bases in the middle. Per germline, CDR1 MNHNS and CDR2 SASEGT. The CDR3 loop spans 15 amino acids. The CDR3 DNA reads as TGTGCCAGCAGTAATGGACGCTTAAGCTCCTACGAGCAGTACTTC. Its translation is CASSNGRLSSYEQYF.

V and J are TRBV2 and TRBJ2-2; 8 bases are a match to TRBD2. Trimming took 4 bases from V and 7 from J; bases not matched to a gene: 11. CDR1 and CDR2 from the germline V gene are SNHLY and FYNNEI. The CDR3 spans 16 residues. The CDR3 protein is CASSGTGGGPVGELFF. DNA of the CDR3: TGTGCCAGCAGTGGGACTGGCGGGGGGCCGGTCGGGGAGCTGTTTTTT.

This clonotype has only a few counts. This sequence joins TRBV7-9 and TRBJ2-2; D is undetermined. CDR1 and CDR2 from the germline V gene are SEHNR and FQNEAQ (reference sequence). The CDR3 sequence is 18 residues long. Trimming pared 5 bases from V and 1 base from J, leaving 20 bases between. The chain's CDR3 is CASSPRARYGLNTGELFF. In nucleotides, the CDR3 is TGTGCCAGCAGCCCTAGGGCGAGGTACGGCTTGAACACCGGGGAGCTGTTTTTT. The variable domain in full, completed from reference TRBV7-9 and TRBJ2-2, reads DTGVSQNPRHKITKRGQNVTFRCDPISEHNRLYWYRQTLGQGPEFLTYFQNEAQLEKSRLLSDRFSAERPKGSFSTLEIQRTEQGDSAMYLCASSPRARYGLNTGELFFGEGSRLTVL.

This clonotype was seen only a few times. The V and J genes are TRBV29-1 and TRBJ1-6, with TRBD1 matching 8 bases. This CDR3 spans 14 amino acids. Germline trimming cut 5 bases from V and 6 bases from J; bases unmatched to any gene: 6. The germline V gene encodes CDR1 SQVTM and CDR2 ANQGSEA. As DNA, the CDR3 is TGCAGCGTTTCGCAGGGGGCGCGTAATTCACCCCTCCACTTT. It specifies CSVSQGARNSPLHF.

There are many counts of this clonotype. J is TRBJ1-1 and V is TRBV13; 9 bases line up with TRBD1. CDR3 length equals 17 residues. The trim removed 3 bases at V and 4 bases at J, leaving 12 bases unmatched. Germline-derived CDR1 and CDR2 are PRHDT and FYEKMQ (reference sequence). CDR3 protein: CASSFWTGAGVGTEAFF. Written as DNA, the CDR3 is TGTGCCAGCAGCTTCTGGACAGGGGCTGGTGTGGGCACTGAAGCTTTCTTT.

This clonotype was counted many times. V is TRBV2 and J is TRBJ2-7; 7 bases match TRBD1. Germline V CDR1 and CDR2: SNHLY, FYNNEI. The CDR3 has 12 residues. Germline trimming cut 7 bases from V and 4 bases from J; bases unmatched to any gene: 4. The CDR3 is CASTRQGYEQYF. For the CDR3, the DNA is TGTGCCAGCACCCGACAGGGTTACGAGCAGTACTTC.

V usage is TRBV19 and J usage is TRBJ2-2; TRBD1 agrees at 9 bases. Germline V CDR1 and CDR2: LNHDA, SQIVND (reference sequence). Trimming took 4 bases from V and 7 from J; bases not matched to a gene: 4. The CDR3 is 14 amino acids. CDR3 protein: CASSTGTGIGELFF. For the CDR3, the DNA is TGTGCCAGTAGTACCGGGACAGGGATCGGGGAGCTGTTTTTT.

This clonotype was recorded at least ten times. The CDR3 region has the DNA TGTGCCAGCGCTGGGGACAGGGGCAATCAGCCCCAGCATTTT. This sequence encodes CASAGDRGNQPQHF. The chain uses TRBV2 and TRBJ1-5; TRBD1 aligns across 9 bases. Losses at the gene ends were 8 bases for V and 2 bases for J; bases not matched to a gene: 4. Germline V gives CDR1 SNHLY, CDR2 FYNNEI. The CDR3 runs to 14 residues.